This T cell receptor beta chain was found in a study of T cells after yellow fever vaccination. TCRdb itself ran the 5' RACE reads through MiXCR, one entry per CDR3 protein. The profile shows a few hundred thousand distinct CDR3 sequences, 10% to 15% of them singletons. V lost 0 bases and J lost 2, with 10 bases in between. The CDR3 covers 15 residues. Germline values: CDR1 SGHDT, CDR2 YYEEEE. Sequenced material: CD4+ T cells sorted from PBMCs, taken 45 days after the yellow fever booster vaccination. This sequence joins TRBV5-6 and TRBJ2-3; possible D gene TRBD2, 5 bases. The receptor was isolated from a man aged 25-40 years who received the YFV17D yellow fever vaccine. CDR3 nucleotides: TGTGCCAGCAGCTTGGTGCGGGTTCACACAGATACGCAGTATTTT. The encoded protein is CASSLVRVHTDTQYF. Full variable domain (remainder filled in from reference TRBV5-6 and TRBJ2-3): DAGVTQSPTHLIKTRGQQVTLRCSPKSGHDTVSWYQQALGQGPQFIFQYYEEEERQRGNFPDRFSGHQFPNYSSELNVNALLLGDSALYLCASSLVRVHTDTQYFGPGTRLTVL.